The source of this T cell receptor (beta chain) is a study of identical twins. TCRdb reprocessed the 5' RACE reads with MiXCR, giving one entry per CDR3 protein. This sample has under 250,000 distinct CDR3 sequences, with under 10% found just once. This clonotype was seen many times. In germline, CDR1 is DFQATT, CDR2 SNEGSKA (reference sequence). The CDR3 sequence is 11 residues long. The data were also submitted as part of a second study, on yellow fever vaccine responses in identical twins.

V gene TRBV20-1 combines with J gene TRBJ2-6, with D uncertain. Specimen: memory (CD45RO+) T cells sorted from blood. The source of this sequence is a young woman in good health. CDR3 residues: CRVTGANVLTF. The CDR3 DNA is TGCAGGGTCACTGGGGCCAACGTCCTGACTTTC.